The text below deals with one T cell receptor (beta chain). The J segment lost 4 bases and the V segment lost 5 bases, leaving 9 bases of the junction unmatched. The CDR3 loop spans 16 amino acids. This record belongs to a study of identical twins. TCRdb independently ran MiXCR on the 5' RACE reads; one entry per CDR3 protein. The sample holds 1.5 million to 2 million distinct CDR3 sequences, around 33% seen once. This TCR derives from a newborn girl in good health. The chain carries TRBV12-3 or TRBV12-4 and TRBJ1-2; 11 nucleotides line up with TRBD1. Material: cord blood. CDR3 DNA sequence: TGTGCCAGCAGTCACTTCGGGACAGGGGGGATCTATGGCTACACCTTC. It translates to CASSHFGTGGIYGYTF.